This T cell receptor (beta chain) was observed in a study of blood T cell repertoires in COVID-19. The CDR3 has 14 amino acids. V dropped 0 bases and J dropped 5 bases, with 11 bases sitting between them. Germline V gives CDR1 SGHTA, CDR2 FQGNSA. Profiled with immunoSEQ multiplex PCR; TCRdb holds only in-frame clones, not every one. The data show 90,000 to 120,000 clones, about 93% seen once. The sequencing input was peripheral blood. The TCR sequence derives from a woman younger than 45 with acute or convalescent COVID-19. V is TRBV7-2 and J is TRBJ2-7; maybe TRBD2 (5 bases). As DNA, the CDR3 is TGTGCCAGCAGCTTAGCGGGAGAGTGGGACGAGCAGTACTTC. This codes for CASSLAGEWDEQYF.